These 14 T cell receptor beta chains were all obtained from the same sample, sequenced in a study of T cells in localized non-small cell lung cancer. TCRdb's copy holds only in-frame clones and misses some; the assay was immunoSEQ multiplex PCR. The table has tens of thousands of clones, about nine tenths seen once. Sequencing was performed on peripheral blood mononuclear cells, taken before any cancer treatment. The receptors derive from a male donor aged 60 or over with stage II lung adenocarcinoma.

The chain employs TRBV19 and TRBJ1-6; D remains ambiguous. Germline V gene sequence: CDR1 LNHDA, CDR2 SQIVND (reference sequence). This CDR3 region has 16 residues. With 6 bases removed from V and 5 bases from J, the gap between germline ends came to 17 bases. CDR3 bases: TGTGCCAGTAGGACGGGCCTCGCCCTGGATAATTCACCCCTCCACTTT. Translating it yields CASRTGLALDNSPLHF.

The V call is TRBV27, the J call TRBJ1-2, with D perhaps TRBD1 (5 bases). CDR3 length equals 15 residues. Germline CDR1 MNHEY, CDR2 SMNVEV (reference sequence). Trimming removed 0 bases at V and 6 bases at J, with 14 bases between. The CDR3 is CASSLSIPGGNGYTF. CDR3 DNA: TGTGCCAGCAGTTTATCGATCCCGGGGGGGAATGGCTACACCTTC.

This rearrangement joins TRBV5-1 to TRBJ2-7; 8 bases match TRBD1. The V and J ends lost 3 bases and 1 base, in that order; junction bases with no gene match: 3. From germline, CDR1 is SGHRS and CDR2 YFSETQ. The CDR3 extends over 14 amino acids. The CDR3 sequence: CASSSTGDSYEQYF. The CDR3 nucleotides are TGCGCCAGCAGCTCGACAGGGGATTCCTACGAGCAGTACTTC.

The chain uses TRBV2 and TRBJ1-3; D may be TRBD1 (5 bases). The germline V gene has CDR1 SNHLY and CDR2 FYNNEI. There are 13 residues in the CDR3. Trimming cost V 7 bases and J 1 base, with 8 bases left between them. The CDR3 region is CASTEGSGNTIYF. In DNA, the CDR3 is TGTGCCAGCACCGAGGGGTCTGGAAACACCATATATTTT. Full variable domain (outside the CDR3, taken from reference TRBV2 and TRBJ1-3): EPEVTQTPSHQVTQMGQEVILRCVPISNHLYFYWYRQILGQKVEFLVSFYNNEISEKSEIFDDQFSVERPDGSNFTLKIRSTKLEDSAMYFCASTEGSGNTIYFGEGSWLTVV.

V gene TRBV4-1 combines with J gene TRBJ1-4, with unresolved D. Germline lookup yields CDR1 MGHRA and CDR2 YSYEKL. V lost 2 bases and J lost 8, with 9 bases in between. CDR3 length equals 13 residues. CDR3 in amino acids: CASSQRAQEKLFF. CDR3 sequence (DNA): TGCGCCAGCAGCCAAAGGGCACAAGAAAAACTGTTTTTT.

The chain links TRBV7-2 to TRBJ1-1, with a weak D call TRBD1 (6 bases). This CDR3 region has 14 residues. Trimming removed 6 bases at V and 4 bases at J, with 15 bases between. Germline V gene data show CDR1 as SGHTA and CDR2 as FQGNSA. The CDR3 region is CASRLGGEGTEAFF. In DNA, the CDR3 is TGTGCCAGCAGGCTAGGGGGGGAGGGCACTGAAGCTTTCTTT.

The genes are TRBV6-5 and TRBJ2-1; D uncertain. The CDR3 consists of 12 residues. Deletions cut 4 bases from V and 10 bases from J, with 11 bases between. Germline-derived CDR1 and CDR2 are MNHEY and SVGAGI. CDR3 residues: CASSSLRSEQFF. The CDR3 nucleotides read TGTGCCAGCAGTTCCTTACGATCAGAGCAGTTCTTC.

V usage is TRBV9 and J usage is TRBJ1-1; 11 bases are shared with TRBD1. Germline V gene lookup returns CDR1 SGDLS and CDR2 YYNGEE. The CDR3 contains 15 residues. The junction had 5 bases not matched to a gene; V was cut back by 4 bases and J by 3 bases. The CDR3 DNA reads TGTGCCAGCAGCTACGGACAGGGGGCAGACACTGAAGCTTTCTTT. Amino acid sequence: CASSYGQGADTEAFF.

The chain has TRBV13 and TRBJ2-1, with TRBD2 matching over 12 bases. The CDR3 runs 18 residues. The germline gives CDR1 PRHDT, CDR2 FYEKMQ (reference sequence). The V segment lost 1 base and the J segment 6 bases; nucleotides outside the gene matches: 10. CDR3 sequence (DNA): TGTGCCAGCAGCTTAGTTTCGGCGACTAGCGGGAGACCCAATGAGCAGTTCTTC. Amino acid sequence: CASSLVSATSGRPNEQFF.

This rearrangement joins TRBV30 to TRBJ1-5; D ambiguous. The CDR3 is 13 amino acids. Germline V gene sequence: CDR1 GTSNPN, CDR2 SVGIG (reference sequence). The V gene lost 1 base and the J gene lost 7 bases, with 11 bases spanning the gap. The CDR3 protein is CAWSALLGQPQHF. The DNA for the CDR3 is TGTGCCTGGAGTGCCCTGCTGGGCCAGCCCCAGCATTTT.

The genes are TRBV2 and TRBJ1-5, with 9 bases lining up with TRBD1. CDR1 is SNHLY, CDR2 FYNNEI, per germline. V dropped 8 bases and J dropped 5; count of bases not matched to a gene: 7. The CDR3 sequence is 14 residues long. The CDR3 sequence: CASGRDRVYQPQHF. The DNA of the CDR3 is TGTGCCAGCGGCCGGGACAGGGTCTATCAGCCCCAGCATTTT.

The chain is built from TRBV19 and TRBJ1-1, with 7 positions matching TRBD1. V lost 6 bases, J lost 1 base, and 2 bases stayed unmatched. Germline V gives CDR1 LNHDA, CDR2 SQIVND (reference sequence). The CDR3 is 13 amino acids. Here the CDR3 reads CASRGTANTEAFF. CDR3 DNA: TGTGCCAGTAGGGGGACAGCGAACACTGAAGCTTTCTTT.

This chain uses TRBV11-2 with TRBJ2-7, with D unresolved. The CDR3 runs 14 residues. The ends were cut back, 5 bases at V and 2 bases at J, with 13 bases in the middle. In germline, CDR1 is SGHAT, CDR2 FQNNGV. DNA for the CDR3: TGTGCCAGCAGCCGCCAAACGGCGACCTACGAGCAGTACTTC. Protein: CASSRQTATYEQYF.

The J gene is TRBJ2-5, the V gene TRBV6-5, with 8 bases that match TRBD1. This CDR3 has 15 residues. Germline assignment: CDR1 MNHEY and CDR2 SVGAGI. The ends lost 8 bases at V and 7 bases at J; junction bases unmatched: 15. The CDR3 DNA sequence: TGTGCCAGCTCCTCCCTAGGACAGGGACGTGGGACCCAGTACTTC. Translation: CASSSLGQGRGTQYF.